A single sample gave rise to the 7 T cell receptor beta chains below, sequenced in a study of a mutant IDH1 vaccine in newly diagnosed glioma (dated by TCRdb to 2020 to 2023). The time point tag for this specimen amounts to: week 35, safety follow-up. Each vaccine dose, consisting of 300 ug of a 20-mer mutant IDH1 peptide in Montanide, was administered subcutaneously with topical imiquimod. Receptor amplification or capture employed the immunoSEQ multiplex PCR assay. Held by TCRdb, this immuneACCESS table contains in-frame sequences only and omits some clones. Under half of the omission traces to an unresolved V gene where checked; the cause of the rest is unknown. The sample table records 60,000 to 75,000 clones; around nine tenths of these occur just once. The top ten clones comprise roughly 2% of the sample. These receptors are not linked to any known antigen. The sample in question was PBMCs, obtained from a glioma patient whose treatment included an IDH1 peptide vaccine. The receptor source for this set is a man in his thirties or forties with glioma.

This rearrangement joins TRBV2 to TRBJ1-6; tentatively, D is TRBD1 (5 bases). Trimming took 5 bases from V and 9 from J, leaving 17 bases between them. The germline V gene has CDR1 SNHLY and CDR2 FYNNEI. CDR3 length equals 15 residues. As DNA, the CDR3 is TGTGCCAGCAGTAGTTCCGCCAGGGAGGGTTCACCCCTCCACTTT. Protein: CASSSSAREGSPLHF. Looking up the rest from reference TRBV2 and TRBJ1-6 gives the full variable domain: EPEVTQTPSHQVTQMGQEVILRCVPISNHLYFYWYRQILGQKVEFLVSFYNNEISEKSEIFDDQFSVERPDGSNFTLKIRSTKLEDSAMYFCASSSSAREGSPLHFGNGTRLTVT.

This sequence joins TRBV5-4 and TRBJ2-3, with 8 bases identical to TRBD1. With 4 bases clipped from V and 3 bases from J, the junction kept 7 bases outside the gene matches. CDR3 length: 15 amino acids. Germline V gene lookup returns CDR1 SGHNT and CDR2 YYREEE (reference sequence). The CDR3 loop reads CASSLTGDATDTQYF. In DNA form, the CDR3 reads TGTGCCAGCAGCCTGACAGGGGACGCAACAGATACGCAGTATTTT. The whole variable domain, filled in from reference TRBV5-4 and TRBJ2-3, reads ETGVTQSPTHLIKTRGQQVTLRCSSQSGHNTVSWYQQALGQGPQFIFQYYREEENGRGNFPPRFSGLQFPNYSSELNVNALELDDSALYLCASSLTGDATDTQYFGPGTRLTVL.

A note on this clone: Other DNA sequences in the sample encode the same CDR3. The chain joins TRBV18 to TRBJ2-5; D is uncertain. Germline CDR1 reads KGHSH; CDR2 reads LQKENI. Trimming took off 2 bases at V and 2 bases at J, with 3 bases between the two ends. The CDR3 is 12 amino acids. CDR3 in amino acids: CASSPRQETQYF. DNA of the CDR3: TGTGCCAGCTCACCAAGGCAAGAGACCCAGTACTTC.

The chain has TRBV7-2 and TRBJ2-5; 9 bases are a match to TRBD2. The CDR3 spans 15 residues. The V gene's germline CDR1 is SGHTA and CDR2 FQGNSA. With V trimmed by 3 bases and J by 4 bases, 6 bases remained unmatched. The CDR3 protein is CASSFERGAGETQYF. Written as DNA, the CDR3 is TGTGCCAGCAGCTTCGAGCGGGGGGCGGGAGAGACCCAGTACTTC.

The rearrangement joins TRBV5-1 to TRBJ1-1, with TRBD1 identical over 9 bases. The CDR3 loop spans 14 amino acids. After removal of 4 bases from V and 1 base from J, the junction contained 2 bases not matched to a gene. Germline lookup yields CDR1 SGHRS and CDR2 YFSETQ. CDR3 amino acids: CASSGTGPNTEAFF. CDR3 nucleotides: TGCGCCAGCAGCGGGACAGGGCCGAACACTGAAGCTTTCTTT. Together with reference TRBV5-1 and TRBJ1-1, the CDR3 gives the full variable domain: KAGVTQTPRYLIKTRGQQVTLSCSPISGHRSVSWYQQTPGQGLQFLFEYFSETQRNKGNFPGRFSGRQFSNSRSEMNVSTLELGDSALYLCASSGTGPNTEAFFGQGTRLTVV.

The chain uses TRBV7-9 and TRBJ1-6; 7 bases are shared with TRBD1. Per the germline V gene, CDR1 is SEHNR and CDR2 is FQNEAQ (reference sequence). J was trimmed by 8 bases and V by 4 bases; bases with no gene match: 5. This CDR3 contains 14 residues. The CDR3 nucleotides are TGTGCCAGCAGCTCGGAGGGGGCCGATTCACCCCTCCACTTT. This gives the protein CASSSEGADSPLHF. Based on the CDR3 plus reference TRBV7-9 and TRBJ1-6, the full variable domain is DTGVSQNPRHKITKRGQNVTFRCDPISEHNRLYWYRQTLGQGPEFLTYFQNEAQLEKSRLLSDRFSAERPKGSFSTLEIQRTEQGDSAMYLCASSSEGADSPLHFGNGTRLTVT.

The J gene is TRBJ1-6, the V gene TRBV4-1; unclear D gene. The V and J ends lost 0 bases and 9 bases respectively, with 12 bases between them. Germline values: CDR1 MGHRA, CDR2 YSYEKL. CDR3 size: 15 residues. The CDR3 bases are TGCGCCAGCAGCCAAGAACCCCGCAGTTTTTCACCCCTCCACTTT. Its protein product is CASSQEPRSFSPLHF.